This record looks at one T cell receptor (beta chain) sequence and its context. Its specificity is not known. The V and J ends lost 0 bases and 7 bases respectively, with 12 bases between them. The CDR3 totals 14 residues. Germline CDR1 MNHNY, CDR2 SVGAGI (reference sequence). These data come from a study of OX40 agonist ivuxolimab in advanced cancers. Across the study: Patients receiving dose escalation had hepatocellular carcinoma, melanoma, renal cell or head and neck cancer. General study findings and limits: Low normalized T-cell clonal expansion also characterized some of the nonresponders. Partial responders at 0.1-3.0 mg/kg showed near-lowest clonal expansion.

Assay used: immunoSEQ multiplex PCR; TCRdb lists only in-frame clones, some missing. The data show roughly 99,000 clones, approximately 90% seen once. This material consisted of CD4+ or CD8+ T cells sorted from blood, taken in a trial of the OX40 agonist ivuxolimab. This receptor was taken from an adult with an advanced solid tumor such as melanoma, head and neck, liver or kidney cancer. The J gene is TRBJ1-2, the V gene TRBV6-6; possible D gene TRBD1, 6 bases. The CDR3 bases are TGTGCCAGCAGTTACTCGGCAGGGGACTTTGGCTACACCTTC. The encoded protein is CASSYSAGDFGYTF.